A single sample gave rise to the 5 T cell receptor beta chains below, sequenced in a study of blood T cells in healthy people across ages. The authors ran a second PCR of 7 to 11 cycles using a sample-barcoded 5' primer and a J-beta primer mix. TCRdb re-derived calls from the 5' RACE reads in MiXCR, one entry per CDR3 protein. The sample consists of some 1.5 million distinct CDR3 sequences, 28% of them appearing once. The sample comprised blood. These receptors came from a woman aged 30 to 39 in good health.

This clonotype has only a few counts. The J gene is TRBJ2-2, the V gene TRBV5-1; D possibly corresponds to TRBD2 (6 bases). CDR1 is SGHRS, CDR2 YFSETQ, per germline. The CDR3 length is 16 residues. Trimming took 6 bases from V and 1 from J, leaving 16 bases between them. CDR3 sequence: CASTIGVRGNTGELFF. DNA for the CDR3: TGCGCCAGCACCATCGGAGTGCGGGGGAACACCGGGGAGCTGTTTTTT.

This clonotype has only one observation. The chain is built from TRBV4-1 and TRBJ2-2; 7 positions match TRBD2. The CDR3 runs to 16 residues. Germline trimming cut 6 bases from V and 5 bases from J; bases unmatched to any gene: 12. Germline CDR1 is MGHRA and CDR2 is YSYEKL. The CDR3 protein is CASRHNTGRGTGELFF. In DNA form, the CDR3 reads TGCGCCAGCAGACACAACACGGGGCGGGGGACCGGGGAGCTGTTTTTT.

With respect to this clonotype: A read error may produce the germline difference seen at one junction end. The chain links TRBV11-2 to TRBJ2-5, with 12 bases that match TRBD2. The CDR3 has 15 residues. Germline V gives CDR1 SGHAT, CDR2 FQNNGV. This CDR3 reads CVSSRPTSGGETQYF. DNA of the CDR3: TGTGTCAGCAGCCGCCCGACTAGCGGGGGAGAGACCCAGTACTTC. The full variable domain, completed using reference TRBV11-2 and TRBJ2-5, is EAGVAQSPRYKIIEKRQSVAFWCNPISGHATLYWYQQILGQGPKLLIQFQNNGVVDDSQLPKDRFSAERLKGVDSTLKIQPAKLEDSAVYLCVSSRPTSGGETQYFGPGTRLLVL.

This clonotype was counted a few times. The chain is built from TRBV29-1 and TRBJ2-7, with unresolved D. In germline, CDR1 is SQVTM, CDR2 ANQGSEA. The CDR3 runs to 10 residues. Trimming cost V 7 bases and J 6 bases, with 10 bases left between them. In nucleotides, the CDR3 is TGCAGCGCCGCGGAATTCGAGCAGTACTTC. Protein sequence: CSAAEFEQYF.

The chain employs TRBV7-6 and TRBJ1-2; D is ambiguous. The CDR3 runs to 13 residues. Germline CDR1 is SGHVS and CDR2 is FNYEAQ. V gave up 5 bases and J gave up 5 bases, with 12 bases separating them. Here the CDR3 reads CASSPQEGYGYTF. CDR3 sequence (DNA): TGTGCCAGCAGCCCACAAGAGGGATATGGCTACACCTTC.